A single sample is the source of the 24 T cell receptor beta chains below, sequenced in a study of blood T cell repertoires in COVID-19. Libraries were prepared by immunoSEQ multiplex PCR; TCRdb keeps only in-frame clonotypes and omits some of them. The repertoire holds under 300,000 clones, about 89% seen once, with around 2.1% in the top ten. Sequenced material: peripheral blood. The receptors here all came from a man aged 45-65 years with acute or convalescent COVID-19.

The genes are TRBV6-5 and TRBJ1-1; 8 bases line up with TRBD1. There are 14 residues in the CDR3. Looked up from germline, CDR1 is MNHEY and CDR2 is SVGAGI. V was clipped by 6 bases and J by 6 bases; unmatched bases: 9. CDR3 nucleotide sequence: TGTGCCAGCAGCCCGGGACAGGAGAGCCCTGAAGCTTTCTTT. The encoded protein is CASSPGQESPEAFF.

The chain links TRBV3-1 (or the pseudogene TRBV3-2) to TRBJ1-1; no clear D. Per the germline V gene, CDR1 is LGHDT and CDR2 is YNNKEL (reference sequence). Trimming stripped 0 bases from V and 3 bases from J, with 11 bases between. The CDR3 is 15 amino acids. Written as DNA, the CDR3 is TGTGCCAGCAGCCAAGAGGTGGGGAGGGACACTGAAGCTTTCTTT. Its protein product is CASSQEVGRDTEAFF.

V is TRBV4-1 and J is TRBJ2-7, with 9 nucleotides matching TRBD1. Trimming at V came to 6 bases and at J to 6 bases, leaving 12 bases not matched to a gene. This CDR3 is 15 amino acids long. CDR1 and CDR2 (germline): MGHRA, YSYEKL. DNA for the CDR3: TGCGCCAGCAGTCAAAGGCCGGGACAGGGCTCCGAGCAGTACTTC. It yields the protein CASSQRPGQGSEQYF.

On this clone itself: The same CDR3 arises from other DNA sequences in this sample as well. This chain joins TRBV6-5 and TRBJ2-3, with D perhaps matching TRBD1 (6 bases). Trimming removed 0 bases at V and 1 base at J, with 11 bases between. From germline, CDR1 is MNHEY and CDR2 SVGAGI. The CDR3 length is 16 residues. The CDR3 is CASSYSRGGGTDTQYF. CDR3 DNA sequence: TGTGCCAGCAGTTACTCGAGAGGGGGTGGCACAGATACGCAGTATTTT.

This sequence joins TRBV25-1 and TRBJ1-4; TRBD1 might be the D (5 bases). CDR3 length: 17 amino acids. Germline assignment: CDR1 MGHDK and CDR2 SYGVNS. V was cut by 8 bases and J by 5 bases, with 24 bases left in between. The CDR3 sequence: CASGPLRDFSLNEKLFF. The CDR3 DNA follows: TGTGCCAGCGGTCCCCTCCGGGACTTCTCATTAAATGAAAAACTGTTTTTT.

There are many counts of this clone. J is TRBJ2-1 and V is TRBV5-6; 7 bases map to TRBD1. Germline trimming cut 2 bases from V and 8 bases from J; bases unmatched to any gene: 10. There are 15 residues in the CDR3. The germline gives CDR1 SGHDT, CDR2 YYEEEE. Here the CDR3 DNA reads TGTGCCAGCAGCTTCGGGGACAGTAGAGAGTATGAGCAGTTCTTC. Its protein is CASSFGDSREYEQFF.

The V and J genes are TRBV19 and TRBJ2-3, with no clear D. Trimming took off 3 bases at V and 4 bases at J, with 5 bases between the two ends. The length of the CDR3 is 12 residues. In germline, CDR1 is LNHDA, CDR2 SQIVND (reference sequence). As DNA, the CDR3 is TGTGCCAGTAGTATGACATCAGATACGCAGTATTTT. It translates to CASSMTSDTQYF.

This sequence joins TRBV30 and TRBJ1-6; 8 nucleotides line up with TRBD1. This CDR3 contains 16 residues. After removal of 5 bases from V and 9 bases from J, the junction contained 15 bases not matched to a gene. CDR1 and CDR2 (germline): GTSNPN, SVGIG (reference sequence). CDR3 residues: CAWEARNRGVGSPLHF. The CDR3 DNA follows: TGTGCCTGGGAAGCTAGGAACAGGGGGGTTGGTTCACCCCTCCACTTT.

A single count supports this clone. The chain employs TRBV27 and TRBJ2-7; TRBD1 agrees at 8 bases. V shed 6 bases and J 0 bases; nucleotides not matched to a gene: 4. This CDR3 contains 14 residues. Germline V gives CDR1 MNHEY, CDR2 SMNVEV (reference sequence). The CDR3 coding sequence is TGTGCCAGCAGGGCCGGGACAGGCTCCTACGAGCAGTACTTC. The encoded protein is CASRAGTGSYEQYF.

The chain couples TRBV19 to TRBJ1-4; no definite D call. The CDR3 has 14 residues. Germline V gives CDR1 LNHDA, CDR2 SQIVND (reference sequence). Trimming cost V 6 bases and J 7 bases, with 15 bases left between them. The CDR3 spells CASRRLGVGEKLFF. DNA of the CDR3: TGTGCCAGTAGAAGGTTAGGAGTAGGTGAAAAACTGTTTTTT. Full variable domain (missing parts from reference TRBV19 and TRBJ1-4): DGGITQSPKYLFRKEGQNVTLSCEQNLNHDAMYWYRQDPGQGLRLIYYSQIVNDFQKGDIAEGYSVSREKKESFPLTVTSAQKNPTAFYLCASRRLGVGEKLFFGSGTQLSVL.

CDR3 loop: CASSQDQVLANYGYTF. The CDR3 region has the DNA TGTGCCAGCAGCCAAGATCAGGTGTTAGCTAACTATGGCTACACCTTC. The V call is TRBV3-1 (or the pseudogene TRBV3-2), the J call TRBJ1-2; D is ambiguous. Germline CDR1 reads LGHDT; CDR2 reads YNNKEL (reference sequence). The germline V and J ends were trimmed by 0 bases and 0 bases, with 11 bases remaining between them. This CDR3 comprises 16 residues.

CDR3 nucleotide sequence: TGTGCCAGCAGCGGAAGAACCGGTCGGGGTACAGATACGCAGTATTTT. Translated: CASSGRTGRGTDTQYF. The genes are TRBV9 and TRBJ2-3; tentative D call: TRBD2 (5 bases). Trimming cost V 3 bases and J 3 bases, with 17 bases left between them. Per germline, CDR1 SGDLS and CDR2 YYNGEE. The CDR3 has 16 amino acids.

V gene TRBV6-5 combines with J gene TRBJ1-1; D not certain. Germline CDR1 reads MNHEY; CDR2 reads SVGAGI. CDR3 length equals 12 residues. V lost 7 bases, J lost 7 bases, and 13 bases lay in between. CDR3 coding DNA: TGTGCCAGCACCCTCCGAACGGGTGAAGCTTTCTTT. Residues: CASTLRTGEAFF.

This clone showed up just a few times. The chain recombines TRBV10-1 with TRBJ2-3; D may be TRBD2 (6 bases). This CDR3 contains 14 residues. Germline values: CDR1 WNHNN, CDR2 SYGVQD (reference sequence). Trimming cost V 3 bases and J 14 bases, with 21 bases left between them. The CDR3 region has the DNA TGCGCCAGCAGTGAACCGGGACCGGGAGAACCTTGGTATTTT. It specifies CASSEPGPGEPWYF.

The J gene is TRBJ2-1, the V gene TRBV3-1 (or the pseudogene TRBV3-2); possible D gene TRBD2, 5 bases. The V end lost 1 base, the J end lost 0 bases, and 7 bases lay between the germline ends. CDR1 is LGHDT and CDR2 is YNNKEL in the germline V gene (reference sequence). The CDR3 totals 15 residues. The CDR3 region is CASSQAGSSYNEQFF. The CDR3 DNA reads TGTGCCAGCAGCCAAGCGGGGAGCTCCTACAATGAGCAGTTCTTC.

This chain joins TRBV3-1 (or the pseudogene TRBV3-2) and TRBJ1-2; maybe TRBD1 (6 bases). The V gene's germline CDR1 is LGHDT and CDR2 YNNKEL (reference sequence). V was shortened by 8 bases and J by 8 bases, with 12 bases between the two germline ends. The CDR3 length is 11 residues. This chain's CDR3 is CASRQDGGYTF. DNA of the CDR3: TGTGCCAGCCGACAGGATGGGGGCTACACCTTC.

The count of this clone is one. This sequence joins TRBV5-4 and TRBJ2-1; possible D gene TRBD1, 7 bases. Germline-derived CDR1 and CDR2 are SGHNT and YYREEE (reference sequence). Trimming left V 3 bases short and J 2 bases short, with 12 bases between. The length of the CDR3 is 15 residues. The CDR3 is CASSSAGQTYNEQFF. For the CDR3, the DNA is TGTGCCAGCAGCTCGGCGGGACAGACCTACAATGAGCAGTTCTTC.

The rearrangement uses TRBV6-5 and TRBJ1-1, with D uncertain. Germline V gene data show CDR1 as MNHEY and CDR2 as SVGAGI. V was cut by 0 bases and J by 0 bases, with 8 bases left in between. This CDR3 spans 15 amino acids. The CDR3 region has the DNA TGTGCCAGCAGTTACTCTACGGCGGTGAACACTGAAGCTTTCTTT. It encodes CASSYSTAVNTEAFF.

DNA for the CDR3: TGTGCCTGGAAGGAGGCACCTAAGTCACCCCTCCACTTT. Amino acids: CAWKEAPKSPLHF. This chain joins TRBV30 and TRBJ1-6; D gene uncertain. In germline, CDR1 is GTSNPN, CDR2 SVGIG (reference sequence). Trimming left V 4 bases short and J 10 bases short, with 14 bases between. CDR3 length: 13 residues.

The CDR3 sequence: CASSPFRGSNTGELFF. The CDR3 region has the DNA TGTGCCAGCAGTCCTTTTAGGGGTTCGAACACCGGGGAGCTGTTTTTT. The J gene is TRBJ2-2, the V gene TRBV9; D perhaps matches TRBD1 (5 bases). V was shortened by 5 bases and J by 0 bases, with 14 bases between the two germline ends. CDR1 and CDR2 (germline): SGDLS, YYNGEE. This CDR3 is built from 16 residues. The full variable domain, its missing parts supplied by reference TRBV9 and TRBJ2-2, is DSGVTQTPKHLITATGQRVTLRCSPRSGDLSVYWYQQSLDQGLQFLIQYYNGEERAKGNILERFSAQQFPDLHSELNLSSLELGDSALYFCASSPFRGSNTGELFFGEGSRLTVL.

CDR3 in amino acids: CASRLREGNTEAFF. CDR3 in DNA: TGTGCCAGCAGACTTAGAGAGGGGAACACTGAAGCTTTCTTT. The chain combines TRBV3-1 (or the pseudogene TRBV3-2) with TRBJ1-1; no clear D. With 6 bases removed from V and 1 base from J, the gap between germline ends came to 12 bases. Germline lookup yields CDR1 LGHDT and CDR2 YNNKEL (reference sequence). The CDR3 contains 14 residues.

V is TRBV11-2 and J is TRBJ2-1; 8 bases agree with TRBD2. The germline V gene encodes CDR1 SGHAT and CDR2 FQNNGV. The CDR3 runs to 18 residues. V lost 0 bases to trimming and J lost 0 bases; unmatched junction nucleotides: 7. The CDR3: CASSLDRGGDHSYNEQFF. CDR3 bases: TGTGCCAGCAGCTTAGATCGGGGGGGAGACCACTCCTACAATGAGCAGTTCTTC.

Comments on this clone: A junction end diverges from the germline sequence, so it may reflect a read error. The CDR3 region has the DNA TGCGCCAGCAGTGAGCGAGGTCTAGCAGCAGGCACGGATACGCAGTATTTT. This codes for CASSERGLAAGTDTQYF. J is TRBJ2-3 and V is TRBV10-2, with D possibly being TRBD2 (5 bases). The germline CDR1 and CDR2 sequences are WSHSY and SAAADI. The CDR3 has 17 amino acids.

This chain connects TRBV5-1 to TRBJ2-5; the match to TRBD1 covers 8 bases. CDR1 is SGHRS, CDR2 YFSETQ, per germline. The CDR3 sequence is 13 residues long. Trimming at V came to 8 bases and at J to 2 bases, leaving 5 bases not matched to a gene. CDR3 region: CASRTGPQETQYF. The DNA for the CDR3 is TGCGCCAGTCGGACAGGGCCTCAAGAGACCCAGTACTTC.